The 12 T cell receptor beta chains below all came from one sample that was sequenced in a study of blood T cells in healthy people across ages. Next came a second PCR, run for about 7 to 12 cycles, which used a sample-barcoded 5' primer along with a J-beta primer mix. MiXCR, run by TCRdb on the 5' RACE reads, gives a single entry per CDR3 protein. The table includes about 1.4 million distinct CDR3 sequences, approximately 63% detected once. The material sequenced was blood. These TCRs come from a man younger than 30 in good health.

Worth noting for this clonotype: A read error may account for a junction end that differs from germline. The J gene is TRBJ1-1, the V gene TRBV29-1; unclear D gene. The germline V gene encodes CDR1 SQVTM and CDR2 ANQGSEA. This CDR3 has 11 amino acids. CDR3 coding DNA: TGCAGCGCTGAAAGCGGTACTGAAGCTTTCTTT. Translated: CSAESGTEAFF.

V and J are TRBV6-5 and TRBJ2-7, with D perhaps matching TRBD2 (6 bases). This CDR3 is 16 amino acids long. Trimming removed 0 bases from V and 5 bases from J, with 17 bases in between. The germline V gene encodes CDR1 MNHEY and CDR2 SVGAGI. Here the CDR3 reads CASSYSEGTAADEQYF. The CDR3 DNA reads TGTGCCAGCAGTTACTCGGAGGGGACGGCGGCCGACGAGCAGTACTTC.

This clonotype was picked up a small number of times. This chain connects TRBV10-3 to TRBJ2-1; D unresolved. Germline V gene sequence: CDR1 ENHRY, CDR2 SYGVKD. Trimming stripped 5 bases from V and 4 bases from J, with 21 bases between. The CDR3 extends over 17 amino acids. The CDR3: CAISREKTQTKYNEQFF. CDR3 bases: TGTGCCATCAGTCGAGAGAAGACCCAAACTAAATACAATGAGCAGTTCTTC.

J is TRBJ1-1 and V is TRBV25-1; D unclear. Germline values: CDR1 MGHDK, CDR2 SYGVNS. CDR3 length equals 11 residues. Trimming cost V 0 bases and J 8 bases, with 4 bases left between them. The CDR3, as DNA: TGTGCCAGCAGTGAATATCAGGAAGCTTTCTTT. This translates into CASSEYQEAFF.

This chain uses TRBV28 with TRBJ1-5; 11 bases are a match to TRBD1. The CDR3 consists of 12 residues. The germline gives CDR1 MDHEN, CDR2 SYDVKM. With 8 bases clipped from V and 7 bases from J, the junction kept 1 base outside the gene matches. The CDR3 sequence: CASRDRGQPQHF. As DNA, the CDR3 is TGTGCCAGCCGGGACAGGGGGCAGCCCCAGCATTTT.

This clonotype was observed a single time. This rearrangement joins TRBV6-2 or TRBV6-3 to TRBJ2-4, with 13 bases aligning to TRBD2. The tail of the sequence fits TRBJ2-7 better, so the J call may be wrong. There are 15 residues in the CDR3. The germline V gene encodes CDR1 MNHEY and CDR2 SVGEGT. CDR3 sequence: CASRSGLAGVREQYF. CDR3 nucleotides: TGTGCCAGCAGATCAGGACTAGCGGGGGTGCGCGAGCAGTACTTC.

The chain employs TRBV30 and TRBJ2-1, with D possibly being TRBD2 (5 bases). V dropped 1 base and J dropped 8 bases, with 9 bases sitting between them. CDR3 length: 12 residues. CDR1 GTSNPN and CDR2 SVGIG come from the germline V gene (reference sequence). CDR3 nucleotides: TGTGCCTGGAGTGGTGCGGAGGATGAGCAGTTCTTC. It encodes CAWSGAEDEQFF.

The chain links TRBV28 to TRBJ2-4, with a possible D match to TRBD2 (6 bases). Trimming removed 4 bases from V and 13 bases from J, with 26 bases in between. Germline V gene sequence: CDR1 MDHEN, CDR2 SYDVKM. The CDR3 runs 16 residues. The CDR3 is CASSSNRDSVEEEQYF. For the CDR3, the DNA is TGTGCCAGCAGTTCAAATCGGGACTCCGTTGAGGAAGAGCAGTACTTC.

This chain connects TRBV5-6 to TRBJ1-2, with 7 bases matching TRBD1. This CDR3 comprises 12 residues. The V gene's germline CDR1 is SGHDT and CDR2 YYEEEE. V shed 5 bases and J 8 bases; nucleotides not matched to a gene: 6. CDR3 protein: CASRLTGEGYTF. CDR3 DNA: TGTGCCAGCAGACTCACAGGGGAAGGCTACACCTTC.

The count of this clonotype is one. CDR3 sequence (DNA): TGTGCCAGCAGTTTATACGGGGTGGGGAATTCACCCCTCCACTTT. Its translation: CASSLYGVGNSPLHF. The chain has TRBV27 and TRBJ1-6; D not resolved. The ends were cut back, 1 base at V and 7 bases at J, with 11 bases in the middle. This CDR3 comprises 15 residues. Germline lookup yields CDR1 MNHEY and CDR2 SMNVEV (reference sequence).

This clonotype was picked up one time. The chain is built from TRBV6-1 and TRBJ1-5; TRBD1 might be the D (5 bases). Trimming stripped 1 base from V and 3 bases from J, with 10 bases between. Germline loops: CDR1 MNHNS, CDR2 SASEGT. The CDR3 loop spans 15 amino acids. This CDR3 reads CASSEVGAANQPQHF. The DNA of the CDR3 is TGTGCCAGCAGTGAAGTAGGGGCGGCCAATCAGCCCCAGCATTTT.

The genes are TRBV10-3 and TRBJ1-5; D ambiguous. CDR1 is ENHRY, CDR2 SYGVKD, per germline. The CDR3 is made up of 16 amino acids. V gave up 2 bases and J gave up 0 bases, with 11 bases separating them. CDR3 DNA: TGTGCCATCAGTGAGGAGGGCCCCTATAGCAATCAGCCCCAGCATTTT. Residues: CAISEEGPYSNQPQHF.